This T cell receptor beta chain was recovered during a study of OX40 agonist ivuxolimab in advanced cancers. General study findings and limits: Antigen specificity of clonally expanded peripheral T cells was not established. Both CD4+ and CD8+ T cell populations in blood had undergone clonal expansion by week 6 at 0.1 to 3.0 mg/kg.

With regard to this clone: Its cognate antigen is unknown.

Trimming left V 3 bases short and J 0 bases short, with 13 bases between. The CDR3 totals 15 residues. The germline gives CDR1 SGDLS, CDR2 YYNGEE. Generated by immunoSEQ multiplex PCR, the TCRdb table keeps only in-frame clones and is missing some. The data show 68,000 or so clones, with 91% seen just once and roughly 1% held by the top ten. The specimen was CD4+ or CD8+ T cells sorted from blood, collected in a trial of the OX40 agonist ivuxolimab. The TCR was taken from an adult with an advanced solid tumor such as melanoma, head and neck, liver or kidney cancer. J is TRBJ2-7 and V is TRBV9, with D possibly being TRBD2 (6 bases). CDR3 sequence reads: CASSARDSSSYEQYF. The CDR3 bases are TGTGCCAGCAGCGCCCGGGACTCGAGCTCCTACGAGCAGTACTTC.